Listed below are T cell receptor beta chains from one sample, sequenced in a study of cytomegalovirus exposure and HLA in healthy donors. This table comes from immunoSEQ multiplex PCR, and its TCRdb copy is limited to in-frame clones, with some not included. The sample holds more than 150,000 clones, around 80% seen once. Sequenced: PBMCs. These receptors were obtained from a girl aged 10 to 17 in good health and CMV-seropositive. The CDR3 runs from the conserved cysteine through the conserved F or W. A D gene is named only where the DNA matches it firmly.

V gene: TRBV5-1
D gene: -
J gene: TRBJ2-7
CDR3 protein: CASSPAYEQYF
CDR3 DNA: TGCGCCAGCAGCCCCGCCTACGAGCAGTACTTC

V gene: TRBV18
D gene: TRBD1
J gene: TRBJ2-7
CDR3 protein: CASSPLGQWQNEQYF
CDR3 DNA: TGTGCCAGCTCACCACTGGGACAGTGGCAAAACGAGCAGTACTTC

V gene: TRBV27
D gene: TRBD1
J gene: TRBJ1-5
CDR3 protein: CASSLDRGNQPQHF
CDR3 DNA: TGTGCCAGCAGTTTGGACAGGGGCAATCAGCCCCAGCATTTT

V gene: TRBV18
D gene: TRBD1
J gene: TRBJ1-1
CDR3 protein: CASSTGEGVTEAFF
CDR3 DNA: TGTGCCAGTTCGACAGGGGAGGGTGTAACTGAAGCTTTCTTT

V gene: TRBV6-6
D gene: -
J gene: TRBJ2-1
CDR3 protein: CASRFSESSYNEQFF
CDR3 DNA: TGTGCCAGCAGATTCAGCGAGAGCTCCTACAATGAGCAGTTCTTC

V gene: TRBV19
D gene: -
J gene: TRBJ2-1
CDR3 protein: CASSAVRSYNEQFF
CDR3 DNA: TGTGCCAGTTCAGCGGTGAGATCCTACAATGAGCAGTTCTTC

V gene: TRBV4-1
D gene: TRBD1
J gene: TRBJ2-3
CDR3 protein: CASASMGQGASDTQYF
CDR3 DNA: TGCGCCAGCGCGTCGATGGGACAGGGGGCTTCAGATACGCAGTATTTT

V gene: TRBV30
D gene: TRBD2
J gene: TRBJ2-7
CDR3 protein: CAWTSGSYEQYF
CDR3 DNA: TGTGCCTGGACTAGCGGGAGCTACGAGCAGTACTTC

V gene: TRBV4-1
D gene: TRBD1
J gene: TRBJ1-5
CDR3 protein: CASSSQGALKPQHF
CDR3 DNA: TGCGCCAGCAGCAGCCAGGGGGCCTTGAAGCCCCAGCATTTT

V gene: TRBV19
D gene: -
J gene: TRBJ2-7
CDR3 protein: CASSWDNLSYEQYF
CDR3 DNA: TGTGCCAGTAGCTGGGACAACCTATCCTACGAGCAGTACTTC

V gene: TRBV5-5
D gene: -
J gene: TRBJ1-2
CDR3 protein: CASSSGQNYGYTF
CDR3 DNA: TGTGCCAGCAGCTCCGGACAGAACTATGGCTACACCTTC

V gene: TRBV29-1
D gene: -
J gene: TRBJ1-3
CDR3 protein: CSARGQLSGNTIYF
CDR3 DNA: TGCAGCGCCCGAGGGCAGCTCTCTGGAAACACCATATATTTT

V gene: TRBV5-1
D gene: -
J gene: TRBJ1-5
CDR3 protein: CASSLDSSNQPQHF
CDR3 DNA: TGCGCCAGCAGCTTGGACAGTAGCAATCAGCCCCAGCATTTT